The 8 T cell receptor beta chains below were found in one sample sequenced in a study of cytomegalovirus exposure and HLA in healthy donors. The table came from immunoSEQ multiplex PCR; TCRdb's copy has only in-frame clones and leaves some out. This repertoire shows some 150,000 clones, about 82% found once; its top ten account for about 2.2%. Source material: PBMCs. The origin of the receptors is a human donor in good health.

The rearrangement uses TRBV2 and TRBJ1-4, with 7 bases lining up with TRBD1. This CDR3 comprises 16 residues. Trimming at V came to 3 bases and at J to 5 bases, leaving 9 bases not matched to a gene. From germline, CDR1 is SNHLY and CDR2 FYNNEI. The CDR3 spells CASSERTGRGNEKLFF. The DNA for the CDR3 is TGTGCCAGCAGTGAGAGGACAGGCAGGGGAAATGAAAAACTGTTTTTT.

The genes are TRBV19 and TRBJ2-2; unclear D gene. Germline CDR1 and CDR2: LNHDA and SQIVND (reference sequence). Trimming stripped 3 bases from V and 8 bases from J, with 7 bases between. This CDR3 is 12 amino acids long. The CDR3 loop reads CASSILAGELFF. The CDR3 DNA is TGTGCCAGTAGTATCCTGGCTGGGGAGCTGTTTTTT.

V and J are TRBV5-1 and TRBJ2-7; no clear D. The CDR3 covers 14 residues. Germline V lookup: CDR1 SGHRS, CDR2 YFSETQ. V lost 0 bases to trimming and J lost 0 bases, with 7 bases between them. This chain's CDR3 is CASSLVSTSYEQYF. DNA for the CDR3: TGCGCCAGCAGCTTGGTGAGTACCTCCTACGAGCAGTACTTC.

This clone was found once. This sequence joins TRBV19 and TRBJ1-5, with 7 bases fitting TRBD1. This CDR3 has 15 amino acids. Trimming removed 5 bases from V and 2 bases from J; junction bases left unmatched: 6. Germline V lookup: CDR1 LNHDA, CDR2 SQIVND (reference sequence). CDR3 DNA: TGTGCCAGTAGTGATCCTGACAGGGGCAATCAGCCCCAGCATTTT. Its protein is CASSDPDRGNQPQHF.

V gene TRBV5-1 combines with J gene TRBJ2-7, with TRBD1 matching 10 bases. Germline CDR1 SGHRS, CDR2 YFSETQ. Trimming took 3 bases from V and 4 from J; bases not matched to a gene: 10. The CDR3 sequence is 16 residues long. This CDR3 reads CASSSPGTGVMYEQYF. The CDR3 nucleotides are TGCGCCAGCAGCTCTCCCGGGACAGGGGTAATGTACGAGCAGTACTTC.

The chain combines TRBV5-1 with TRBJ2-1; 7 nucleotides match TRBD1. The J segment lost 6 bases and the V segment lost 4 bases, leaving 7 bases of the junction unmatched. The CDR3 loop spans 14 amino acids. CDR1 SGHRS and CDR2 YFSETQ come from the germline V gene. The CDR3 DNA follows: TGCGCCAGCAGCGGATCGACAGGGATCAATGAGCAGTTCTTC. This sequence encodes CASSGSTGINEQFF.

In regard to this clone: One junction end disagrees with the germline gene, perhaps due to a read error. The chain uses TRBV5-1 and TRBJ2-7; TRBD2 matches at 13 bases. Germline CDR1 and CDR2: SGHRS and YFSETQ. This CDR3 is built from 13 residues. The CDR3 nucleotides read TGCGCCAGCAGCGGCGGGACTAGCGGGATTCAGAACTTC. It is translated as CASSGGTSGIQNF.

V gene TRBV19 combines with J gene TRBJ2-7; perhaps TRBD2 as D (5 bases). V was trimmed by 4 bases and J by 7 bases, leaving 14 bases between them. Germline assignment: CDR1 LNHDA and CDR2 SQIVND (reference sequence). This CDR3 has 13 residues. This chain's CDR3 is CASSRTGLSEQYF. The CDR3 DNA reads TGTGCCAGTAGTAGAACGGGGTTGTCGGAGCAGTACTTC. Together with reference TRBV19 and TRBJ2-7, the CDR3 gives the full variable domain: DGGITQSPKYLFRKEGQNVTLSCEQNLNHDAMYWYRQDPGQGLRLIYYSQIVNDFQKGDIAEGYSVSREKKESFPLTVTSAQKNPTAFYLCASSRTGLSEQYFGPGTRLTVT.